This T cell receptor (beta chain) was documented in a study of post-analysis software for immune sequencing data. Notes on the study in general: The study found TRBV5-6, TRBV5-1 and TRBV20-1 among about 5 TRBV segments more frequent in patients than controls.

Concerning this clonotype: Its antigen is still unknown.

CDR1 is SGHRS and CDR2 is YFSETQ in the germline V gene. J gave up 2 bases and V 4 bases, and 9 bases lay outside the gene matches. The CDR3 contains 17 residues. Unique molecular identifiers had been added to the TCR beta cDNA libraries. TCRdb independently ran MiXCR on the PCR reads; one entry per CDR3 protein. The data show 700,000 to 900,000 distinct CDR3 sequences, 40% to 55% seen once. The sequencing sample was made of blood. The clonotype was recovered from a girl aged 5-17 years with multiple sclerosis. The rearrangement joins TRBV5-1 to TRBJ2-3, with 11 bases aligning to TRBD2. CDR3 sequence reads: CASSPRLAGPNTDTQYF. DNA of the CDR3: TGCGCCAGCAGCCCAAGACTAGCGGGACCCAACACAGATACGCAGTATTTT.